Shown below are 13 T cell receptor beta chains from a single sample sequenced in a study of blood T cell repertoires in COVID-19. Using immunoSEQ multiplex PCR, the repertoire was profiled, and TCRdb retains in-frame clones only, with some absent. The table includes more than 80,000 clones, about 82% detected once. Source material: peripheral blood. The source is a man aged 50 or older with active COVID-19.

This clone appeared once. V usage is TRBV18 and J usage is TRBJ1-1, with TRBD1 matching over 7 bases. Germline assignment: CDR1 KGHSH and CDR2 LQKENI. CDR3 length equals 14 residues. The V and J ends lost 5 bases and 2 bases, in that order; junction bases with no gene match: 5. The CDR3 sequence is CASSLTGPNTEAFF. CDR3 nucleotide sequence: TGTGCCAGCTCATTGACAGGGCCCAACACTGAAGCTTTCTTT.

CDR3 coding DNA: TGTGCCAGCAGCTTATATGAGACCCAGTACTTC. Protein sequence: CASSLYETQYF. The chain combines TRBV7-9 with TRBJ2-5; D is unclear. Germline V gene data show CDR1 as SEHNR and CDR2 as FQNEAQ (reference sequence). The ends were cut back, 2 bases at V and 5 bases at J, with 3 bases in the middle. This CDR3 is built from 11 residues.

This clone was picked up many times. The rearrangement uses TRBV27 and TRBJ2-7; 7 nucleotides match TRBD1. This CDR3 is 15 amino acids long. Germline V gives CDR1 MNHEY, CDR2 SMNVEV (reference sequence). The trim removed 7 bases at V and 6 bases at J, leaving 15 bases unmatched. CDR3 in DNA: TGTGCCAGCACCTTTACAGGGGACGACGGGTGCGAGCAGTACTTC. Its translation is CASTFTGDDGCEQYF.

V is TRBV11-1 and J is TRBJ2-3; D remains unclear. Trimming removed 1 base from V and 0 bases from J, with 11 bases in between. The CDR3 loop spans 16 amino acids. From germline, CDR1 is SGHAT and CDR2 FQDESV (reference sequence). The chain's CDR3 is CASSLGGSRSTDTQYF. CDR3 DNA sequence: TGTGCCAGCAGCTTAGGCGGTTCTAGAAGCACAGATACGCAGTATTTT. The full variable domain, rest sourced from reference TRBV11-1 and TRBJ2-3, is EAEVAQSPRYKITEKSQAVAFWCDPISGHATLYWYRQILGQGPELLVQFQDESVVDDSQLPKDRFSAERLKGVDSTLKIQPAELGDSAMYLCASSLGGSRSTDTQYFGPGTRLTVL.

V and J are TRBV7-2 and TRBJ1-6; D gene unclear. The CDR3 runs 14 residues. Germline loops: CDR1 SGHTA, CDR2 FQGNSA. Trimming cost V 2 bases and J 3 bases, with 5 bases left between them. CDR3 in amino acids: CASSLRFYNSPLHF. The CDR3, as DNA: TGTGCCAGCAGCTTACGGTTCTATAATTCACCCCTCCACTTT.

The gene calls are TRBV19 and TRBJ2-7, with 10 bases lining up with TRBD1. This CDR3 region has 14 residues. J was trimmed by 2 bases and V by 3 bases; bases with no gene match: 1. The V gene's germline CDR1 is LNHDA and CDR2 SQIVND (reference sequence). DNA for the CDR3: TGTGCCAGTAGTATCGGACAGGGGGCCTACGAGCAGTACTTC. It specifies CASSIGQGAYEQYF.

The CDR3 DNA is TGCAGCGTTGTGACCAGGAATGAAAAACTGTTTTTT. Its protein product is CSVVTRNEKLFF. This rearrangement joins TRBV29-1 to TRBJ1-4; no reliable D call. The CDR3 sequence is 12 residues long. The germline CDR1 and CDR2 sequences are SQVTM and ANQGSEA. Trimming took 4 bases from V and 5 from J, leaving 8 bases between them. The full variable domain, rest sourced from reference TRBV29-1 and TRBJ1-4, is SAVISQKPSRDICQRGTSLTIQCQVDSQVTMMFWYRQQPGQSLTLIATANQGSEATYESGFVIDKFPISRPNLTFSTLTVSNMSPEDSSIYLCSVVTRNEKLFFGSGTQLSVL.

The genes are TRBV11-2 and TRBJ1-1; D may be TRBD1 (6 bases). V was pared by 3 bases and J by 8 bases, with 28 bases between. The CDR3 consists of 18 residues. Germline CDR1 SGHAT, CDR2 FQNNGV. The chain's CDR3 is CASSFTGRGYLKSPEAFF. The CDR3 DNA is TGTGCCAGCAGCTTTACTGGCAGGGGATACTTAAAATCCCCCGAAGCTTTCTTT.

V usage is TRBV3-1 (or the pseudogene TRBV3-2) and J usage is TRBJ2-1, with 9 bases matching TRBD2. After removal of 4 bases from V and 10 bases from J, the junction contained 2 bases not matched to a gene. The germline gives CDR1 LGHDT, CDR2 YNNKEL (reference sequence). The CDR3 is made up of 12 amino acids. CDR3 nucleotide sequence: TGTGCCAGCAGCCTGCTAGCGGGAGAGCAGTTCTTC. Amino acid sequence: CASSLLAGEQFF.

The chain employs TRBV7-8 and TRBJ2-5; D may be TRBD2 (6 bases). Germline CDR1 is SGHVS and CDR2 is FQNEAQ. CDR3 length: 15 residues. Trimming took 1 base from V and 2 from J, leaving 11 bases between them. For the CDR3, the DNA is TGTGCCAGCAGCTTAGATTCGGGGGAACAAGAGACCCAGTACTTC. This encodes CASSLDSGEQETQYF.

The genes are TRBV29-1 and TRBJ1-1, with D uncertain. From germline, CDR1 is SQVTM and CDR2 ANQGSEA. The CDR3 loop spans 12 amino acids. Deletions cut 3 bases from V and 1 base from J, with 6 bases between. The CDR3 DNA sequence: TGCAGCGTTGACAGTTCGAACACTGAAGCTTTCTTT. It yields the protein CSVDSSNTEAFF.

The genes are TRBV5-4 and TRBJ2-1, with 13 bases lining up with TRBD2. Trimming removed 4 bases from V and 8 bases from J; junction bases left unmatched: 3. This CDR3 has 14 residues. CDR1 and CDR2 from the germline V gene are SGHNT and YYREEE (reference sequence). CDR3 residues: CASSRTSGSHEQFF. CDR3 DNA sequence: TGTGCCAGCAGCCGGACTAGCGGGAGCCATGAGCAGTTCTTC.

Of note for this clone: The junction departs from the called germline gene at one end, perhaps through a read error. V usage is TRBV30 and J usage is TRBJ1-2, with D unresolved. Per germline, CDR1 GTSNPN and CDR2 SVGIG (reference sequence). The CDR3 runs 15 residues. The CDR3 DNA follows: TGTGCCTGGAGTGTCATAGGTATTTCGACTGCCGGCTCCACCTTC. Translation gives CAWSVIGISTAGSTF.